This section outlines one TCR beta chain sequence together with its context. With 5 bases clipped from V and 3 bases from J, the junction kept 9 bases outside the gene matches. Germline V gene data show CDR1 as SGHAT and CDR2 as FQNNGV. This CDR3 comprises 16 residues. The data stem from a study of blood T cell repertoires in COVID-19. Study background: The United States, Italy and Spain were the sources of the acute and convalescent COVID-19 samples.

Original methodology: Reference gene primer amplification yielded estimated nucleated cell counts. TCRdb keeps only in-frame clones here, not all; method: immunoSEQ multiplex PCR. The V and J calls and clone size come from that table; D and trimming were worked out from the DNA. The sample holds about 210,000 clones, roughly 80% seen once. Followed longitudinally, the Seattle patients had been enrolled during active infection. Sequencing input: peripheral blood. The sequence came from a woman in her fifties or sixties with COVID-19, enrolled during active disease. The chain links TRBV11-2 to TRBJ2-7; TRBD2 matches at 11 bases. The CDR3 region is CASSPPSGLADYEQYF. In nucleotides, the CDR3 is TGTGCCAGCAGCCCCCCCTCGGGACTAGCGGACTACGAGCAGTACTTC. The whole variable domain, filled in from reference TRBV11-2 and TRBJ2-7, reads EAGVAQSPRYKIIEKRQSVAFWCNPISGHATLYWYQQILGQGPKLLIQFQNNGVVDDSQLPKDRFSAERLKGVDSTLKIQPAKLEDSAVYLCASSPPSGLADYEQYFGPGTRLTVT.